This TCR beta chain was found in a study of blood T cell repertoires in COVID-19. Background on the study: Acute and convalescent COVID-19 specimens originated in the United States, Italy and Spain. From T cells, B-cell-depleted T cells, or PBMCs came the material, which was cDNA or gDNA.

The CDR3 spans 15 residues. V was pared by 8 bases and J by 2 bases, with 18 bases between. Germline assignment: CDR1 WSHSY and CDR2 SAAADI. In the original processing: How many nucleated cells were present was estimated from reference gene primer amplification. Profiling relied on immunoSEQ multiplex PCR, and the TCRdb table lists in-frame clones only, not all of them. That table furnishes V, J and clone size, whereas the DNA furnished D and trimming. The sample carries 100,000 or so clones, approximately 92% recorded once. The chain is built from TRBV10-2 and TRBJ1-1; D is possibly TRBD1 (6 bases). The TCR originated in a man aged 50 to 60 with active COVID-19. The sequenced sample was peripheral blood. CDR3 protein: CASEGRGISNTEAFF. CDR3 coding DNA: TGCGCCAGCGAAGGAAGGGGGATTTCCAACACTGAAGCTTTCTTT.